The next 22 T cell receptor beta chains were all read from a single sample in a study of cytomegalovirus exposure and HLA in healthy donors. The PCR ran on 60 Vbeta and 13 Jbeta primers. Assay used: immunoSEQ multiplex PCR; TCRdb lists only in-frame clones, some missing. The data show tens of thousands of clones, 84% seen once. Sequencing was performed on PBMCs. The origin of the receptors is a woman between 18 and 30 years old in good health and CMV-seropositive.

This clone has only a few counts. V gene TRBV5-1 combines with J gene TRBJ1-1, with unresolved D. The germline V and J ends were trimmed by 7 bases and 0 bases, with 10 bases remaining between them. Per the germline V gene, CDR1 is SGHRS and CDR2 is YFSETQ. There are 13 residues in the CDR3. CDR3 DNA sequence: TGCGCCAGCGGAACGACACTGAACACTGAAGCTTTCTTT. It encodes CASGTTLNTEAFF.

The CDR3 spells CAISEAGGGRGNEQFF. The CDR3 DNA reads TGTGCCATCAGTGAGGCTGGTGGCGGGAGGGGAAATGAGCAGTTCTTC. The chain combines TRBV10-3 with TRBJ2-1; 9 nucleotides line up with TRBD2. Per the germline V gene, CDR1 is ENHRY and CDR2 is SYGVKD. CDR3 length: 16 amino acids. The V and J ends lost 2 bases and 7 bases, in that order; junction bases with no gene match: 9.

This chain links TRBV19 with TRBJ1-5; no firm D call. V lost 5 bases and J 1 base, leaving 9 bases between the germline ends. This CDR3 spans 14 amino acids. From germline, CDR1 is LNHDA and CDR2 SQIVND (reference sequence). This CDR3 is CASSFLQSNQPQHF. The CDR3 nucleotides read TGTGCCAGTAGTTTTCTACAGAGCAATCAGCCCCAGCATTTT.

This chain's CDR3 is CASSPGTPNYGYTF. In DNA, the CDR3 is TGTGCCAGCAGCCCAGGGACACCTAACTATGGCTACACCTTC. The V gene is TRBV4-2, the J gene TRBJ1-2, with D possibly matching TRBD1 (6 bases). Germline CDR1 is LGHNA and CDR2 is YNFKEQ. The germline V and J ends were trimmed by 4 bases and 0 bases, with 9 bases remaining between them. This CDR3 is built from 14 residues.

The chain combines TRBV29-1 with TRBJ1-1, with TRBD1 matching over 10 bases. Looked up from germline, CDR1 is SQVTM and CDR2 is ANQGSEA. This CDR3 contains 11 residues. With 6 bases clipped from V and 11 bases from J, the junction kept 6 bases outside the gene matches. The CDR3 DNA reads as TGCAGCGTCAGCGACAGGGGGCCTGCTTTCTTT. This encodes CSVSDRGPAFF.

This chain uses TRBV7-8 with TRBJ2-5; D might be TRBD2 (7 bases). The CDR3 is 12 amino acids. V dropped 8 bases and J dropped 1 base, with 8 bases sitting between them. Germline CDR1 is SGHVS and CDR2 is FQNEAQ. The CDR3 protein is CASGGAQETQYF. The CDR3 DNA sequence: TGTGCCAGCGGGGGGGCCCAAGAGACCCAGTACTTC. The variable domain in full, with the rest retrieved from reference TRBV7-8 and TRBJ2-5, is GAGVSQSPRYKVAKRGQDVALRCDPISGHVSLFWYQQALGQGPEFLTYFQNEAQLDKSGLPSDRFFAERPEGSVSTLKIQRTQQEDSAVYLCASGGAQETQYFGPGTRLLVL.

The chain is built from TRBV5-4 and TRBJ2-2, with D possibly TRBD2 on 7 matching bases. Germline V lookup: CDR1 SGHNT, CDR2 YYREEE (reference sequence). V gave up 4 bases and J gave up 13 bases, with 20 bases separating them. CDR3 size: 14 residues. CDR3 nucleotide sequence: TGTGCCAGCAGCCCTTGGGGGGGGCCAGGTTCGCTGTTTTTT. Translated, it gives CASSPWGGPGSLFF.

This clone occurred once. The chain employs TRBV28 and TRBJ2-7, with 8 bases fitting TRBD2. Germline V gene lookup returns CDR1 MDHEN and CDR2 SYDVKM. V lost 2 bases, J lost 5 bases, and 5 bases stayed unmatched. The CDR3 has 14 amino acids. The chain's CDR3 is CASSLVAGRDEQYF. The CDR3 DNA sequence: TGTGCCAGCAGTTTAGTAGCGGGAAGGGACGAGCAGTACTTC.

This sequence joins TRBV4-1 and TRBJ1-5, with TRBD1 identical over 8 bases. V dropped 2 bases and J dropped 4; count of bases not matched to a gene: 7. The CDR3 sequence is 16 residues long. CDR1 is MGHRA, CDR2 YSYEKL, per germline. The CDR3 is CASSQHDRGKNQPQHF. The CDR3 region has the DNA TGCGCCAGCAGCCAACACGACAGGGGTAAAAATCAGCCCCAGCATTTT.

This chain links TRBV4-1 with TRBJ2-1, with 9 bases lining up with TRBD2. Germline CDR1 reads MGHRA; CDR2 reads YSYEKL. V lost 4 bases, J lost 2 bases, and 3 bases stayed unmatched. This CDR3 contains 15 residues. The CDR3 is CASSRGGAPYNEQFF. The CDR3 DNA reads as TGCGCCAGCAGCCGCGGGGGGGCCCCCTACAATGAGCAGTTCTTC.

The genes are TRBV28 and TRBJ2-1; 9 bases map to TRBD2. Germline values: CDR1 MDHEN, CDR2 SYDVKM. The J segment lost 1 base and the V segment lost 6 bases, leaving 4 bases of the junction unmatched. This CDR3 is 15 amino acids long. This CDR3 reads CASSRLADSYNEQFF. The CDR3 DNA sequence: TGTGCCAGCAGCCGACTAGCGGATTCCTACAATGAGCAGTTCTTC.

This clone was seen once. V and J are TRBV7-8 and TRBJ2-1; the D is unclear. Germline loops: CDR1 SGHVS, CDR2 FQNEAQ. This CDR3 has 14 residues. V was shortened by 5 bases and J by 8 bases, with 16 bases between the two germline ends. Here the CDR3 DNA reads TGTGCCAGCAGCCAAGTCCAGGAAGGCGATGAGCAGTTCTTC. Its translation: CASSQVQEGDEQFF. Variable domain in full (rest from reference TRBV7-8 and TRBJ2-1): GAGVSQSPRYKVAKRGQDVALRCDPISGHVSLFWYQQALGQGPEFLTYFQNEAQLDKSGLPSDRFFAERPEGSVSTLKIQRTQQEDSAVYLCASSQVQEGDEQFFGPGTRLTVL.

The V and J genes are TRBV7-9 and TRBJ2-5; TRBD2 might be the D (5 bases). From germline, CDR1 is SEHNR and CDR2 FQNEAQ (reference sequence). The CDR3 covers 13 residues. Trimming removed 4 bases at V and 5 bases at J, with 11 bases between. Here the CDR3 reads CASSSDSPETQYF. For the CDR3, the DNA is TGTGCCAGCAGCTCGGACTCCCCGGAGACCCAGTACTTC.

Points on this clone: The junction shows a germline mismatch at one end, possibly a read error. The same CDR3 arises from other DNA sequences in this sample as well. The chain is built from TRBV5-1 and TRBJ1-6; D gene uncertain. Germline CDR1 reads SGHRS; CDR2 reads YFSETQ. This CDR3 spans 15 amino acids. CDR3 residues: CASSLVAQMNSPLHF. DNA of the CDR3: TGCGCCAGCAGTTTGGTTGCACAGATGAATTCACCCCTCCACTTT.

The chain is built from TRBV7-8 and TRBJ1-5, with TRBD1 as a possible D gene (5 bases). Trimming took off 4 bases at V and 0 bases at J, with 13 bases between the two ends. Per the germline V gene, CDR1 is SGHVS and CDR2 is FQNEAQ. The CDR3 covers 16 residues. CDR3 in DNA: TGTGCCAGCAGCTACGCGGGGACCCTTAGCAATCAGCCCCAGCATTTT. This gives the protein CASSYAGTLSNQPQHF.

The chain couples TRBV11-1 to TRBJ1-2, with D tentatively TRBD1 (5 bases). The CDR3 is 15 amino acids. Trimming left V 4 bases short and J 8 bases short, with 20 bases between. Germline loops: CDR1 SGHAT, CDR2 FQDESV (reference sequence). The CDR3 bases are TGTGCCAGCAGCTACACAGGAGCCCTTAGGGGAGGCTACACCTTC. As protein: CASSYTGALRGGYTF.

The chain couples TRBV7-9 to TRBJ2-3, with D maybe TRBD1 (5 bases). Per germline, CDR1 SEHNR and CDR2 FQNEAQ (reference sequence). The CDR3 consists of 16 residues. With 4 bases removed from V and 4 bases from J, the gap between germline ends came to 18 bases. CDR3 DNA: TGTGCCAGCAGCTCAACGTCAGGGAATTGGGCAGATACGCAGTATTTT. Protein sequence: CASSSTSGNWADTQYF.

The sample holds a few counts of this clone. The V call is TRBV5-1, the J call TRBJ1-1; 8 bases agree with TRBD1. The CDR3 consists of 14 residues. J lost 5 bases, V lost 4 bases, and 7 bases had no gene match. Germline V gene sequence: CDR1 SGHRS, CDR2 YFSETQ. The CDR3 reads CASSIGQGRTEAFF. The CDR3 coding sequence is TGCGCCAGCAGCATAGGACAGGGTAGGACTGAAGCTTTCTTT. The whole variable domain, filled in from reference TRBV5-1 and TRBJ1-1, reads KAGVTQTPRYLIKTRGQQVTLSCSPISGHRSVSWYQQTPGQGLQFLFEYFSETQRNKGNFPGRFSGRQFSNSRSEMNVSTLELGDSALYLCASSIGQGRTEAFFGQGTRLTVV.

The chain couples TRBV30 to TRBJ2-1; D gene ambiguous. The CDR3 sequence is 13 residues long. V lost 2 bases and J 4 bases, leaving 9 bases between the germline ends. CDR1 GTSNPN and CDR2 SVGIG come from the germline V gene (reference sequence). The CDR3 protein is CAWSRGTYNEQFF. The CDR3 DNA reads as TGTGCCTGGAGTCGAGGTACTTACAATGAGCAGTTCTTC.

This clone was counted a few times. In DNA, the CDR3 is TGTGCCAGCAGTGGGACTTCAGGAGTAGAAGCTTTCTTT. Translated: CASSGTSGVEAFF. This chain connects TRBV6-1 to TRBJ1-1; unclear D gene. The CDR3 runs to 13 residues. The germline V and J ends were trimmed by 4 bases and 8 bases, with 14 bases remaining between them. Germline CDR1 reads MNHNS; CDR2 reads SASEGT.

The chain employs TRBV5-1 and TRBJ1-3; no clear D gene. The V gene's germline CDR1 is SGHRS and CDR2 YFSETQ. V was trimmed by 4 bases and J by 0 bases, leaving 8 bases between them. CDR3 length: 14 residues. CDR3 bases: TGCGCCAGCAGCCGTACGAGCTCTGGAAACACCATATATTTT. Amino acid sequence: CASSRTSSGNTIYF.

The chain uses TRBV28 and TRBJ1-2, with TRBD1 matching over 9 bases. The CDR3 extends over 14 amino acids. The trim removed 4 bases at V and 2 bases at J, leaving 2 bases unmatched. In germline, CDR1 is MDHEN, CDR2 SYDVKM. CDR3 in amino acids: CASSSTGGNYGYTF. CDR3 coding DNA: TGTGCCAGCAGTTCAACAGGGGGCAACTATGGCTACACCTTC.